Following are 5 T cell receptor beta chains from one sample sequenced in a study of blood T cells in healthy people across ages. Sample-barcoded 5' priming and a J-beta primer mix drove a second PCR of roughly 6 to 12 cycles. TCRdb reanalysed the 5' RACE reads using MiXCR and keeps one entry per CDR3 protein. The sample holds hundreds of thousands of distinct CDR3 sequences, 35% to 40% seen once. The sample taken for sequencing was blood. The receptors come from a man aged 18 to 30 in good health.

This clonotype has ten or more counts. This rearrangement joins TRBV29-1 to TRBJ1-1; D ambiguous. The length of the CDR3 is 13 residues. Germline values: CDR1 SQVTM, CDR2 ANQGSEA. With 3 bases removed from V and 2 bases from J, the gap between germline ends came to 10 bases. The CDR3 spells CSVERRLNTEAFF. The CDR3 DNA is TGCAGCGTTGAGCGACGATTAAACACTGAAGCTTTCTTT.

This clonotype was picked up a small number of times. The rearrangement links TRBV6-1 to TRBJ1-5, with 8 positions matching TRBD1. Germline V gives CDR1 MNHNS, CDR2 SASEGT. The CDR3 sequence is 15 residues long. The ends lost 7 bases at V and 4 bases at J; junction bases unmatched: 9. The CDR3, as DNA: TGTGCCAGCAACAAGGACAGGGTGAGGAATCAGCCCCAGCATTTT. Translating gives CASNKDRVRNQPQHF.

Comments on this clonotype: Compared with germline, one end of the junction differs, possibly owing to a read error. The chain combines TRBV28 with TRBJ2-1; TRBD2 might be the D (5 bases). This CDR3 is built from 15 residues. The germline gives CDR1 MDHEN, CDR2 SYDVKM. The CDR3 DNA is TGTGCCAGCAGCTCCCCAACCGGGGTCTACAGTGAGCAGTTCTTC. Residues: CASSSPTGVYSEQFF.

The table lists this clonotype with a few counts. V and J are TRBV20-1 and TRBJ1-2; a weak D match, TRBD1 (6 bases). The V end was cut by 5 bases, the J end by 4 bases, with 29 bases between. CDR3 size: 18 residues. Germline V lookup: CDR1 DFQATT, CDR2 SNEGSKA (reference sequence). The CDR3 DNA reads TGCAGTGCTGAGAATCGGGGGACAACATCCCATCCTGGCTATGGCTACACCTTC. Its translation is CSAENRGTTSHPGYGYTF.

The gene calls are TRBV6-2 or TRBV6-3 and TRBJ1-1; D unresolved. CDR3 length equals 11 residues. Germline V gene data show CDR1 as MNHEY and CDR2 as SVGEGT. V was pared by 4 bases and J by 6 bases, with 6 bases between. In DNA form, the CDR3 reads TGTGCCAGCAGTTGGAAGTCTGAAGCTTTCTTT. It yields the protein CASSWKSEAFF.